Following are 23 T cell receptor beta chains from one sample sequenced in a study of blood T cell repertoires in COVID-19. The data were produced by immunoSEQ multiplex PCR, yet TCRdb's version contains in-frame clones alone and is incomplete. The repertoire consists of around 100,000 clones, with roughly 80% occurring once and the leading ten covering 9.5% to 13%. The sequenced sample consisted of peripheral blood. These TCRs come from a woman in her 70s with acute or convalescent COVID-19.

V usage is TRBV15 and J usage is TRBJ2-5; 8 nucleotides line up with TRBD1. CDR1 and CDR2 from the germline V gene are LNHNV and YYDKDF (reference sequence). After removal of 6 bases from V and 5 bases from J, the junction contained 5 bases not matched to a gene. The CDR3 has 13 residues. Here the CDR3 DNA reads TGTGCCACCAGACCAGGGGGCAGGGAGACCCAGTACTTC. Protein: CATRPGGRETQYF.

The gene calls are TRBV29-1 and TRBJ2-1, with TRBD2 matching over 8 bases. In germline, CDR1 is SQVTM, CDR2 ANQGSEA. J was trimmed by 7 bases and V by 6 bases; bases with no gene match: 8. The CDR3 totals 13 residues. The CDR3 DNA reads as TGCAGCGTAGGAGCGGGGGCGGGGAATGAGCAGTTCTTC. Translating gives CSVGAGAGNEQFF.

This clone was found once. This chain links TRBV12-5 with TRBJ2-1, with TRBD2 matching 14 bases. Germline V gene sequence: CDR1 LGHNT, CDR2 FRNRAP. J was trimmed by 7 bases and V by 6 bases; bases with no gene match: 8. This CDR3 has 16 residues. CDR3 bases: TGTGCTAGTGGGCTCGGACTAGCGGGGGGTTGGAATGAGCAGTTCTTC. Translating it yields CASGLGLAGGWNEQFF.

The rearrangement links TRBV6-5 to TRBJ2-1; D gene unclear. The CDR3 spans 12 residues. V shed 4 bases and J shed 6 bases, with 7 bases lying between them. In germline, CDR1 is MNHEY, CDR2 SVGAGI. CDR3: CASSSSSNEQFF. The CDR3 nucleotides read TGTGCCAGCAGTTCCTCCAGCAATGAGCAGTTCTTC.

This chain joins TRBV7-8 and TRBJ2-3; D is uncertain. CDR1 and CDR2 (germline): SGHVS, FQNEAQ. The CDR3 loop spans 15 amino acids. Trimming shortened V by 2 bases and J by 0 bases, and 9 bases separated the two germline ends. The CDR3 nucleotides read TGTGCCAGCAGCTTATCGTCAGGTAGCACAGATACGCAGTATTTT. Encoded protein: CASSLSSGSTDTQYF.

V gene TRBV25-1 combines with J gene TRBJ1-2; 7 bases line up with TRBD1. CDR1 and CDR2 from the germline V gene are MGHDK and SYGVNS. The CDR3 sequence is 14 residues long. V lost 4 bases, J lost 2 bases, and 4 bases stayed unmatched. Here the CDR3 DNA reads TGTGCCAGCAGTGGAGACAGGGCGAACTATGGCTACACCTTC. Its translation: CASSGDRANYGYTF.

The chain joins TRBV30 to TRBJ1-1, with D unclear. Germline CDR1 is GTSNPN and CDR2 is SVGIG (reference sequence). V was clipped by 1 base and J by 4 bases, with 4 bases between them. The CDR3 spans 11 residues. The CDR3 DNA is TGTGCCTGGAGTGCTTCCACTGAAGCTTTCTTT. It codes for CAWSASTEAFF.

The gene calls are TRBV29-1 and TRBJ1-2, with a possible D match to TRBD1 (5 bases). The CDR3 spans 11 residues. Germline CDR1 and CDR2: SQVTM and ANQGSEA. V lost 6 bases and J 7 bases, leaving 12 bases between the germline ends. This CDR3 is CSVIVGGGYTF. CDR3 bases: TGCAGCGTCATAGTGGGGGGTGGCTACACCTTC.

This clone was seen only a few times. The sample carries other DNA sequences with the same CDR3. The chain carries TRBV10-1 and TRBJ1-1, with 8 bases matching TRBD1. In germline, CDR1 is WNHNN, CDR2 SYGVQD (reference sequence). V dropped 5 bases and J dropped 5; count of bases not matched to a gene: 1. This CDR3 region has 12 residues. The CDR3 region has the DNA TGCGCCAGCAGTACAGGGGGAACTGAAGCTTTCTTT. It translates to CASSTGGTEAFF.

This chain's CDR3 is CASSPAGLGETQYF. For the CDR3, the DNA is TGTGCCAGCAGCCCAGCGGGGCTTGGGGAGACCCAGTACTTC. This chain uses TRBV9 with TRBJ2-5, with 7 nucleotides matching TRBD2. Trimming took 4 bases from V and 5 from J; bases not matched to a gene: 8. Germline values: CDR1 SGDLS, CDR2 YYNGEE. The CDR3 loop spans 14 amino acids.

The chain combines TRBV5-3 with TRBJ1-6; TRBD1 agrees at 8 bases. TRBV5-3 is noted as an ORF with a role that remains uncertain. This CDR3 is 16 amino acids long. V shed 8 bases, J shed 7 bases, and the junction held 14 bases outside the gene matches. The DNA for the CDR3 is TGTGCCAGTCCCTGGAGGGCAGGGGGCCTGAATTCACCCCTCCACTTT. Its protein product is CASPWRAGGLNSPLHF.

V gene TRBV24-1 combines with J gene TRBJ2-2; 8 positions match TRBD1. Unmatched junction bases numbered 3, after V lost 8 bases and J lost 2 bases. The CDR3 is 14 residues long. Germline CDR1 KGHDR, CDR2 SFDVKD. The CDR3 reads CATKGQGNTGELFF. The CDR3 DNA sequence: TGTGCCACCAAAGGACAGGGAAACACCGGGGAGCTGTTTTTT.

This clone was detected a few times. The CDR3 does not end in the conserved phenylalanine or tryptophan, so this is likely a read error. No DNA is shown, since the ends of the CDR3 on it are uncertain; the CDR3 is the one TCRdb lists. This sequence joins TRBV2 and TRBJ2-7; the table's D call TRBD1 went unverified against the DNA. Germline CDR1 reads SNHLY; CDR2 reads FYNNEI. The CDR3 has 8 amino acids, counting both end residues. The CDR3 sequence is CASSRDSL.

The rearrangement uses TRBV4-3 and TRBJ1-3; a possible D gene is TRBD1 (5 bases). CDR3 length: 16 residues. Between the trimmed V and J ends, which lost 2 bases and 4 bases, there was a span of 15 bases. Germline CDR1 reads LGHNA; CDR2 reads YSLEER. This CDR3 reads CASSQSGGAKGNTIYF. CDR3 coding DNA: TGCGCCAGCAGCCAATCCGGAGGGGCGAAAGGAAACACCATATATTTT.

V is TRBV9 and J is TRBJ2-5; the match to TRBD2 covers 9 bases. Germline values: CDR1 SGDLS, CDR2 YYNGEE. This CDR3 has 17 amino acids. With 0 bases clipped from V and 1 base from J, the junction kept 7 bases outside the gene matches. CDR3 nucleotides: TGTGCCAGCAGCGTAGGGGCGGCAGCGGGGGGCCAAGAGACCCAGTACTTC. As protein: CASSVGAAAGGQETQYF. Full variable domain (remainder filled in from reference TRBV9 and TRBJ2-5): DSGVTQTPKHLITATGQRVTLRCSPRSGDLSVYWYQQSLDQGLQFLIQYYNGEERAKGNILERFSAQQFPDLHSELNLSSLELGDSALYFCASSVGAAAGGQETQYFGPGTRLLVL.

This rearrangement joins TRBV19 to TRBJ1-5; 7 bases are shared with TRBD1. V lost 5 bases and J lost 3; bases outside the gene matches: 4. Germline V lookup: CDR1 LNHDA, CDR2 SQIVND (reference sequence). The CDR3 consists of 14 residues. The CDR3 DNA reads TGTGCCAGTAGTGCAAGGGGGCTCAATCAGCCCCAGCATTTT. The encoded protein is CASSARGLNQPQHF.

V gene TRBV4-3 combines with J gene TRBJ1-2, with 10 positions matching TRBD1. V shed 1 base and J 8 bases; nucleotides not matched to a gene: 7. The CDR3 runs 15 residues. Per germline, CDR1 LGHNA and CDR2 YSLEER. This chain's CDR3 is CASSQARDRGRGYTF. For the CDR3, the DNA is TGCGCCAGCAGCCAAGCCCGGGACAGGGGCAGAGGCTACACCTTC.

The J gene is TRBJ1-2, the V gene TRBV19; maybe TRBD1 (5 bases). The CDR3 totals 14 residues. Germline values: CDR1 LNHDA, CDR2 SQIVND (reference sequence). V was cut by 7 bases and J by 3 bases, with 15 bases left in between. The CDR3 sequence: CASKQGGFDYGYTF. Written as DNA, the CDR3 is TGTGCCAGTAAGCAGGGTGGGTTCGACTATGGCTACACCTTC.

This sequence joins TRBV25-1 and TRBJ1-4, with D perhaps matching TRBD1 (6 bases). With 2 bases removed from V and 4 bases from J, the gap between germline ends came to 11 bases. The germline V gene encodes CDR1 MGHDK and CDR2 SYGVNS. CDR3 length: 15 amino acids. The CDR3 sequence: CASSETGTSNEKLFF. The CDR3 DNA sequence: TGTGCCAGCAGTGAAACCGGGACAAGTAATGAAAAACTGTTTTTT.

The genes are TRBV7-3 and TRBJ2-6; perhaps TRBD2 as D (5 bases). The germline V gene encodes CDR1 SGHTA and CDR2 FQGTGA. The CDR3 spans 16 residues. V was pared by 4 bases and J by 0 bases, with 10 bases between. CDR3 in amino acids: CASSSTRGSGANVLTF. The CDR3 DNA reads as TGTGCCAGCAGCTCCACCCGGGGCTCTGGGGCCAACGTCCTGACTTTC. Combining the CDR3 with reference TRBV7-3 and TRBJ2-6 gives the whole variable domain GAGVSQTPSNKVTEKGKYVELRCDPISGHTALYWYRQSLGQGPEFLIYFQGTGAADDSGLPNDRFFAVRPEGSVSTLKIQRTERGDSAVYLCASSSTRGSGANVLTFGAGSRLTVL.

This chain links TRBV6-5 with TRBJ1-5; D is unclear. CDR1 is MNHEY and CDR2 is SVGAGI in the germline V gene. The length of the CDR3 is 13 residues. Between the trimmed V and J ends, which lost 7 bases and 3 bases, there was a span of 10 bases. Here the CDR3 DNA reads TGTGCCAGCAAACGGGATCCCAATCAGCCCCAGCATTTT. Protein product: CASKRDPNQPQHF.

The chain recombines TRBV3-1 (or the pseudogene TRBV3-2) with TRBJ2-1, with TRBD2 identical over 8 bases. Germline CDR1 LGHDT, CDR2 YNNKEL (reference sequence). This CDR3 region has 16 residues. J gave up 0 bases and V 1 base, and 2 bases lay outside the gene matches. The CDR3 bases are TGTGCCAGCAGCCAAGTCGGGGGGGTCTCCTACAATGAGCAGTTCTTC. Amino acids: CASSQVGGVSYNEQFF.

The genes are TRBV28 and TRBJ1-1; TRBD1 matches 8 bases. This CDR3 contains 15 residues. J was trimmed by 7 bases and V by 8 bases; bases with no gene match: 15. CDR1 and CDR2 (germline): MDHEN, SYDVKM. CDR3 sequence (DNA): TGTGCCAGCGGACGGTCGACCCGGACAGGGAATGAAGCTTTCTTT. It yields the protein CASGRSTRTGNEAFF.